This is a list of T cell receptor beta chains from one sample in a study of tumor-infiltrating lymphocytes in primary liver carcinoma. TCRdb analysed the multiplex PCR reads with MiXCR anew, one entry per CDR3 protein. Here the sample spans 40,000 or so distinct CDR3 sequences, 75% being singletons. Sequences were obtained from tumor-adjacent normal liver tissue. The origin of the receptors is a woman under 40 with primary liver carcinoma and hepatitis B virus infection. CDR3s include the opening cysteine and the closing phenylalanine or tryptophan. D genes are given only for firm matches. Size is stated for part of the rows, as once, few or many counts, or as a class when the clone is expanded.

v_gene	d_gene	j_gene	abundance	CDR3aa	CDR3nt
TRBV11-2	.	TRBJ2-7	.	CASSLAREAAYEQNF	TGTGCCAGCAGCTTAGCCAGGGAAGCGGCCTACGAGCAGAACTTC
TRBV6-1	TRBD1	TRBJ1-2	many	CASSEARDRGGYTF	TGTGCCAGCAGTGAAGCTAGGGACAGGGGAGGCTACACCTTC
TRBV11-2	.	TRBJ2-7	.	CASSLVGGLSEQHF	TGTGCCAGCAGCTTAGTGGGGGGGCTTAGCGAGCAACACTTC
TRBV5-1	TRBD1	TRBJ1-6	.	CASSLTGESLPLHF	TGCGCCAGCAGTTTGACAGGGGAAAGCTTACCCCTCCACTTT
TRBV28	.	TRBJ2-1	.	CDSNFEGWQGWNEQFF	TGTGACAGCAATTTCGAGGGGTGGCAGGGGTGGAATGAGCAGTTCTTC
TRBV2	.	TRBJ1-2	.	CASGQNSYGYTF	TGTGCCTCTGGACAGAACTCATATGGCTACACCTTC
TRBV6-2/TRBV6-3	.	TRBJ2-2	.	CVSSYPPGERGIGELFF	TGTGTCAGCAGTTACCCCCCCGGGGAGAGAGGCATCGGGGAGCTGTTTTTT
TRBV6-5	.	TRBJ2-6	medium-sized	CASSRDSGANVLTF	TGTGCCAGCAGTCGGGACTCTGGGGCCAACGTCCTGACTTTC
TRBV6-1	.	TRBJ1-1	.	CASRKEAINIEAFF	TGTGCCAGCCGTAAAGAGGCGATAAACATTGAAGCTTTCTTT
TRBV4-2	.	TRBJ1-6	.	CASSHGQQTLGSPPHF	TGTGCCAGCAGCCATGGACAACAAACCTTAGGTTCACCCCCCCACTTT
TRBV11-3	.	TRBJ1-6	.	CTSSVPGAGNSPLHF	TGTACTAGCAGCGTTCCGGGGGCTGGGAATTCACCACTCCACTTT
TRBV5-6	.	TRBJ2-2	once	CVSSLAPGVTGELFF	TGTGTCAGCAGCTTAGCACCCGGAGTCACCGGGGAGCTGTTTTTC
TRBV11-2	.	TRBJ2-7	.	CASSLASGDNEQYF	TGTGCCAGCAGCCTAGCTAGTGGGGATAACGAACAGTACTTC
TRBV6-1	.	TRBJ1-3	once	CASSEAVPGNTIYF	TGTGCCAGCAGTGAGGCTGTCCCTGGAAACACCATATATTTT
TRBV6-2/TRBV6-3	.	TRBJ1-2	many	CASGGELSVNYGYTF	TGTGCCAGCGGAGGGGAATTATCTGTTAACTATGGCTACACCTTC
TRBV5-1	.	TRBJ2-7	.	CASSLDRFREEQYF	TGCGCCAGCAGCTTGGACAGGTTTCGGGAAGAGCAGTATTTC
TRBV29-1	TRBD2	TRBJ2-3	.	CSTWERGRYTDTQYF	TGCAGCACATGGGAGCGCGGGAGATACACAGATACGCAGTACTTT
TRBV11-2	TRBD1	TRBJ2-7	.	CPSILDRTGRYGQYF	TGTCCCAGCATCTTAGACAGGACAGGGCGCTACGGGCAGTACTTC
TRBV28	.	TRBJ1-3	many	CASRTGDSGNTIYF	TGTGCCAGTAGAACAGGCGACTCTGGAAACACCATATATTTT
TRBV5-1	.	TRBJ2-1	.	CTSTLGYFDFYNEQFF	TGCACCAGCACCCTCGGGTACTTCGATTTCTACAATGAGCAGTTCTTC